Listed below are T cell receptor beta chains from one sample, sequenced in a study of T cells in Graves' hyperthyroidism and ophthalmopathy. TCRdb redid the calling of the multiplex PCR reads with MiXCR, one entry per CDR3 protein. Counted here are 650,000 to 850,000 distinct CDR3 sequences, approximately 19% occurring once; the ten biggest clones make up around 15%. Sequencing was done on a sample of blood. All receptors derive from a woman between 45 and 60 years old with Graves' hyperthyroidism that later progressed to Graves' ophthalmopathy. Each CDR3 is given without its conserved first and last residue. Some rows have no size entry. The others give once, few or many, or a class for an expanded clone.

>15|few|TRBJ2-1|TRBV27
ASSLLPGTGDYNEQF
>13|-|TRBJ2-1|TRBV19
ASTSRPAEYNEQF
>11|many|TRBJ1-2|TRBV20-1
SARVQRGYGYT
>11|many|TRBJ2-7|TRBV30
AWSGYMTYEQY
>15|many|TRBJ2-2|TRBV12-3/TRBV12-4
ASSFFGGGLLSGELF
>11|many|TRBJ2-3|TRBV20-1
SASSPRADTQY
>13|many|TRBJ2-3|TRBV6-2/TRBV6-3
ATQAGGKSPDTQY
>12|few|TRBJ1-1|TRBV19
ASSSFRLVAEAF
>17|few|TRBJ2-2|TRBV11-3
ASSLQFGTGGANTGELF
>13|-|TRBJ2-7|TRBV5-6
ASSSYRARGYEQY
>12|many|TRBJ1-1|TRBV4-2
ASSQEVSGTEAF
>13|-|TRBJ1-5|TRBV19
ASSIARTGNQPQH
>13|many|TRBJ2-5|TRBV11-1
ASSPRGEDQETQY
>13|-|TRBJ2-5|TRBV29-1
SVDRIGLNGETQY
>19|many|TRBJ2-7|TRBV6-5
ASSYLAPGPEVLGSGYEQY
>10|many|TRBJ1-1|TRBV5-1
ASSSSNTEAF
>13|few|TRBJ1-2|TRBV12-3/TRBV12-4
ASSLSVDANYGYT
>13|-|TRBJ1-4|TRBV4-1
ASSQDLVTNEKLF
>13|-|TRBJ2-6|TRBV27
ASSSDGTGANVLT
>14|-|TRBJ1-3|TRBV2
ASSETGTDFGNTIY